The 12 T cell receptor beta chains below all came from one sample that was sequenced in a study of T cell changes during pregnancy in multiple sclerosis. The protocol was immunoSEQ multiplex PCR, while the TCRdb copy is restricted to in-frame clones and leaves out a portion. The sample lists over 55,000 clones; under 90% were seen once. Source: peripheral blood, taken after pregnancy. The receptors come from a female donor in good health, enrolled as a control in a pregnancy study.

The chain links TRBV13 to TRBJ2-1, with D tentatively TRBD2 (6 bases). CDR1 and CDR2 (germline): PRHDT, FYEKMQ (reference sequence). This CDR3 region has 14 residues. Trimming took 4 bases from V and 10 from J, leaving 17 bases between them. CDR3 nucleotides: TGTGCCAGCAGCTCAACATGGGACTCGCAAGAGCAGTTCTTC. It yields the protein CASSSTWDSQEQFF. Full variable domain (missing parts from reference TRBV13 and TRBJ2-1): AAGVIQSPRHLIKEKRETATLKCYPIPRHDTVYWYQQGPGQDPQFLISFYEKMQSDKGSIPDRFSAQQFSDYHSELNMSSLELGDSALYFCASSSTWDSQEQFFGPGTRLTVL.

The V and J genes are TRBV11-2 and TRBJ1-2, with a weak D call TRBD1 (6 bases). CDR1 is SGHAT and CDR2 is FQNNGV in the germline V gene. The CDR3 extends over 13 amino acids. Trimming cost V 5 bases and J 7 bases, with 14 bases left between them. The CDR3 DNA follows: TGTGCCAGCAGCGACAACAGGGTGCGTGGCTACACCTTC. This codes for CASSDNRVRGYTF.

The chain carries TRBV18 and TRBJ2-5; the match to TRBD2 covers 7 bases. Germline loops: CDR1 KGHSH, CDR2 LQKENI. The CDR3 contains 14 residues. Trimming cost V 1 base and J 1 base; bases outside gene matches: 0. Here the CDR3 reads CASSPRGGQETQYF. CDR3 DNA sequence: TGTGCCAGCTCACCACGGGGGGGCCAAGAGACCCAGTACTTC.

The CDR3 DNA reads as TGTGCCAGCAGCCTCGACAGGACAGGGGTACACTATGGCTACACCTTC. It specifies CASSLDRTGVHYGYTF. V usage is TRBV5-5 and J usage is TRBJ1-2, with 9 bases aligning to TRBD1. CDR1 and CDR2 (germline): SGHKS, YYEKEE (reference sequence). The CDR3 extends over 16 amino acids. The J segment lost 3 bases and the V segment lost 4 bases, leaving 10 bases of the junction unmatched.

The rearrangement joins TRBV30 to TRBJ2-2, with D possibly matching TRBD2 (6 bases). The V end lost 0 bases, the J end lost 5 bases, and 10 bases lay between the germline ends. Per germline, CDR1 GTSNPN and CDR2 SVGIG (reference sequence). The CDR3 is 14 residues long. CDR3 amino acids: CAWSVLAGTGELFF. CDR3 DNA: TGTGCCTGGAGTGTACTCGCGGGGACCGGGGAGCTGTTTTTT. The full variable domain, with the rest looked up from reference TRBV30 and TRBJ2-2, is SQTIHQWPATLVQPVGSPLSLECTVEGTSNPNLYWYRQAAGRGLQLLFYSVGIGQISSEVPQNLSASRPQDRQFILSSKKLLLSDSGFYLCAWSVLAGTGELFFGEGSRLTVL.

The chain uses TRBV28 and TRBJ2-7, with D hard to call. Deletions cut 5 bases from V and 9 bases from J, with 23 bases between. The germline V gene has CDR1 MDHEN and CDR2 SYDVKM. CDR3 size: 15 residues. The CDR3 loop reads CASSTKLGAVVVQYF. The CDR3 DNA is TGTGCCAGCAGTACCAAACTGGGCGCCGTAGTAGTGCAGTACTTC.

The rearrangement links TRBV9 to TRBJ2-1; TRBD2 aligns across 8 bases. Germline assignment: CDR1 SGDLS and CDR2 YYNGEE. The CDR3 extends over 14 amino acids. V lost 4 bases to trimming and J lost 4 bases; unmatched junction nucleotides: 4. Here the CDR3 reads CASSFGGDYNEQFF. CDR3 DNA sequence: TGTGCCAGCAGCTTCGGGGGGGATTACAATGAGCAGTTCTTC.

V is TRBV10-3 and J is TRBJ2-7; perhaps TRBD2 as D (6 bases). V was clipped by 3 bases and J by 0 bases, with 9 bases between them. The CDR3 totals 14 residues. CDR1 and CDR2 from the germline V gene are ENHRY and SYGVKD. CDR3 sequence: CAISEGGTSYEQYF. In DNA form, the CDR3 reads TGTGCCATCAGTGAAGGCGGGACCTCCTACGAGCAGTACTTC.

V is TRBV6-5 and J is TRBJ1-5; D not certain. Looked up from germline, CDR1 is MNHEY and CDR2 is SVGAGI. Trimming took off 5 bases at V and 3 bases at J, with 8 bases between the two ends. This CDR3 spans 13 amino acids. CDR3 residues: CASSRGVNQPQHF. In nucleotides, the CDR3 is TGTGCCAGCAGTCGCGGGGTCAATCAGCCCCAGCATTTT.

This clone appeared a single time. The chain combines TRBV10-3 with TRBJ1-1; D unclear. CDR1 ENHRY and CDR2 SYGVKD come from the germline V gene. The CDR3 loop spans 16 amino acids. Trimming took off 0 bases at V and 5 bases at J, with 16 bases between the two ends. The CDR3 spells CAISESNAGTGTEAFF. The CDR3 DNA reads TGTGCCATCAGTGAGTCGAATGCAGGCACGGGAACTGAAGCTTTCTTT.

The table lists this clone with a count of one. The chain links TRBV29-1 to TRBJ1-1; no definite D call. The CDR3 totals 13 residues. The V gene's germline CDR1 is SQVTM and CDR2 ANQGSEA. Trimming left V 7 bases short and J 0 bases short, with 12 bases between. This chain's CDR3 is CSGSETVNTEAFF. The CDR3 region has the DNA TGCAGCGGATCGGAGACGGTGAACACTGAAGCTTTCTTT. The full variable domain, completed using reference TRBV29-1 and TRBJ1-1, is SAVISQKPSRDICQRGTSLTIQCQVDSQVTMMFWYRQQPGQSLTLIATANQGSEATYESGFVIDKFPISRPNLTFSTLTVSNMSPEDSSIYLCSGSETVNTEAFFGQGTRLTVV.

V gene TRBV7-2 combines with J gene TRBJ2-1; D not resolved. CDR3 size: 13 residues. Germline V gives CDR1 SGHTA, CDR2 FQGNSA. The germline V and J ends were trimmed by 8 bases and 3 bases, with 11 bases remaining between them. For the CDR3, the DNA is TGTGCCAGCCACGGTCGTGACTACAATGAGCAGTTCTTC. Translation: CASHGRDYNEQFF.